A single sample gave rise to the 25 T cell receptor beta chains below, sequenced in a study of blood T cell repertoires in COVID-19. Profiled with immunoSEQ multiplex PCR; TCRdb holds only in-frame clones, not every one. The sample shows roughly 63,000 clones, 75% to 90% of them seen only once. Sample: peripheral blood. These receptors all come from a human donor in a cohort sampled during active COVID-19.

This sequence joins TRBV28 and TRBJ1-5; 7 bases map to TRBD1. Germline lookup yields CDR1 MDHEN and CDR2 SYDVKM. The CDR3 has 15 residues. V shed 10 bases and J 4 bases; nucleotides not matched to a gene: 13. CDR3 coding DNA: TGTGCCACCTATCGTAGGGGGCGAGGGAATCAGCCCCAGCATTTT. This codes for CATYRRGRGNQPQHF.

Comments on this clone: An end of the junction differs from the germline gene, which may be a read error. V usage is TRBV28 and J usage is TRBJ2-7; D ambiguous. The germline CDR1 and CDR2 sequences are MDHEN and SYDVKM. CDR3 length equals 12 residues. CDR3 sequence reads: CASSLFYYEQYF. The CDR3 DNA reads as TGTGCCAGCAGCTTATTTTACTACGAGCAGTACTTC.

The V gene is TRBV6-5, the J gene TRBJ1-1; 7 nucleotides line up with TRBD1. V was pared by 5 bases and J by 6 bases, with 6 bases of the junction left unmatched. The CDR3 spans 13 residues. Germline CDR1 and CDR2: MNHEY and SVGAGI. The DNA of the CDR3 is TGTGCCAGCAGTAGAGGCGACAGGGCTGAAGCTTTCTTT. This translates into CASSRGDRAEAFF.

The V and J genes are TRBV2 and TRBJ1-3; weak D call: TRBD1 (5 bases). Germline V gene sequence: CDR1 SNHLY, CDR2 FYNNEI. The CDR3 is made up of 15 amino acids. Trimming pared 4 bases from V and 4 bases from J, leaving 14 bases between. Here the CDR3 reads CASSGQGQGGNTIYF. The CDR3 bases are TGTGCCAGCAGTGGTCAGGGCCAGGGCGGAAACACCATATATTTT. Combining the CDR3 with reference TRBV2 and TRBJ1-3 gives the whole variable domain EPEVTQTPSHQVTQMGQEVILRCVPISNHLYFYWYRQILGQKVEFLVSFYNNEISEKSEIFDDQFSVERPDGSNFTLKIRSTKLEDSAMYFCASSGQGQGGNTIYFGEGSWLTVV.

This sequence joins TRBV5-4 and TRBJ2-2, with D possibly being TRBD2 (5 bases). V lost 4 bases and J lost 4, with 11 bases in between. The CDR3 extends over 14 amino acids. Germline CDR1 and CDR2: SGHNT and YYREEE (reference sequence). CDR3 amino acids: CASSPDLATGELFF. The CDR3 region has the DNA TGTGCCAGCAGCCCAGACCTAGCCACCGGGGAGCTGTTTTTT. The entire variable domain, with the rest obtained from reference TRBV5-4 and TRBJ2-2, is as follows: ETGVTQSPTHLIKTRGQQVTLRCSSQSGHNTVSWYQQALGQGPQFIFQYYREEENGRGNFPPRFSGLQFPNYSSELNVNALELDDSALYLCASSPDLATGELFFGEGSRLTVL.

For this clone: Other DNA sequences in the sample encode the same CDR3. The V gene is TRBV6-5, the J gene TRBJ1-1, with D possibly matching TRBD1 (6 bases). The CDR3 is made up of 13 amino acids. V lost 8 bases to trimming and J lost 0 bases, with 10 bases between them. The germline gives CDR1 MNHEY, CDR2 SVGAGI. The CDR3 DNA reads as TGTGCCAGCCGGGGACACCTGAACACTGAAGCTTTCTTT. This translates into CASRGHLNTEAFF.

J is TRBJ2-7 and V is TRBV19; a possible D gene is TRBD1 (5 bases). Between the trimmed V and J ends, which lost 3 bases and 3 bases, there was a span of 9 bases. The CDR3 runs 13 residues. Germline lookup yields CDR1 LNHDA and CDR2 SQIVND (reference sequence). CDR3 DNA: TGTGCCAGTAGTATGGACACCCACTACGAGCAGTACTTC. Translation: CASSMDTHYEQYF.

CDR3 residues: CASSPGGRINSGNTIYF. CDR3 bases: TGCGCCAGCAGCCCCGGTGGGCGAATTAACTCTGGAAACACCATATATTTT. The V call is TRBV5-1, the J call TRBJ1-3; D is ambiguous. The CDR3 is 17 residues long. The germline CDR1 and CDR2 sequences are SGHRS and YFSETQ. With 4 bases removed from V and 0 bases from J, the gap between germline ends came to 17 bases.

Written as DNA, the CDR3 is TGTGCCAGCGGGTTTAGCGGTTACGAGCAGTACTTC. This encodes CASGFSGYEQYF. The chain joins TRBV21-1 to TRBJ2-7; the table's TRBD2 call for D was not verified on the DNA. TRBV21-1 is given as a pseudogene. The CDR3 is made up of 12 amino acids.

The chain employs TRBV10-3 and TRBJ2-5; no firm D call. Germline lookup yields CDR1 ENHRY and CDR2 SYGVKD. V was cut by 9 bases and J by 4 bases, with 9 bases left in between. The CDR3 consists of 11 residues. CDR3 nucleotides: TGTGCCATACGGAGTGGAGAGACCCAGTACTTC. This gives the protein CAIRSGETQYF.

The J gene is TRBJ1-2, the V gene TRBV5-1; 8 bases match TRBD1. J lost 6 bases, V lost 7 bases, and 8 bases had no gene match. Germline V gives CDR1 SGHRS, CDR2 YFSETQ. The CDR3 has 13 amino acids. Here the CDR3 DNA reads TGCGCCAGCGGAACCAGGGGGCGTAATGGCTACACCTTC. Its protein is CASGTRGRNGYTF. The entire variable domain, with the rest obtained from reference TRBV5-1 and TRBJ1-2, is as follows: KAGVTQTPRYLIKTRGQQVTLSCSPISGHRSVSWYQQTPGQGLQFLFEYFSETQRNKGNFPGRFSGRQFSNSRSEMNVSTLELGDSALYLCASGTRGRNGYTFGSGTRLTVV.

The chain carries TRBV4-3 and TRBJ1-5, with unresolved D. The CDR3 is 15 residues long. Germline V lookup: CDR1 LGHNA, CDR2 YSLEER. The V and J ends lost 3 bases and 5 bases respectively, with 14 bases between them. The CDR3 DNA sequence: TGCGCCAGCAGCCAGGAATCGGGAATGGATCAGCCCCAGCATTTT. Its translation is CASSQESGMDQPQHF.

This rearrangement joins TRBV7-2 to TRBJ1-5; the match to TRBD1 covers 8 bases. This CDR3 region has 15 residues. V gave up 1 base and J gave up 6 bases; unmatched junction bases: 5. Germline V gene sequence: CDR1 SGHTA, CDR2 FQGNSA. The DNA of the CDR3 is TGTGCCAGCAGCTTAGGGGGCAGGGGGCCTCAGCCCCAGCATTTT. Translation: CASSLGGRGPQPQHF.

This clone was observed once. The chain links TRBV3-1 (or the pseudogene TRBV3-2) to TRBJ2-3; D not certain. V was trimmed by 0 bases and J by 6 bases, leaving 7 bases between them. The CDR3 has 13 amino acids. Per the germline V gene, CDR1 is LGHDT and CDR2 is YNNKEL (reference sequence). DNA of the CDR3: TGTGCCAGCAGCCAAGATGGAGTGGATACGCAGTATTTT. The encoded protein is CASSQDGVDTQYF.

The J gene is TRBJ2-7, the V gene TRBV5-5; 9 nucleotides align to TRBD1. This CDR3 contains 20 residues. Unmatched junction bases numbered 23, after V lost 4 bases and J lost 3 bases. CDR1 and CDR2 from the germline V gene are SGHKS and YYEKEE (reference sequence). The CDR3 is CASSVGDVTGTGLSRYEQYF. The CDR3 bases are TGTGCCAGCAGCGTAGGGGACGTTACCGGGACAGGGCTCTCTCGCTACGAGCAGTACTTC.

The CDR3 region has the DNA TGTGCCAGCAGTCTTGGGCGGGAGGGCGACTACGAGCAGTACTTC. It specifies CASSLGREGDYEQYF. This rearrangement joins TRBV6-5 to TRBJ2-7; TRBD2 agrees at 9 bases. The CDR3 has 15 amino acids. The germline gives CDR1 MNHEY, CDR2 SVGAGI. V dropped 5 bases and J dropped 3; count of bases not matched to a gene: 8.

The J gene is TRBJ1-2, the V gene TRBV20-1; 8 bases align to TRBD1. V dropped 3 bases and J dropped 8; count of bases not matched to a gene: 2. Germline V gene data show CDR1 as DFQATT and CDR2 as SNEGSKA (reference sequence). This CDR3 has 11 amino acids. The CDR3 is CSASTGGGYTF. The CDR3 DNA reads TGCAGTGCTAGCACAGGGGGAGGCTACACCTTC.

J is TRBJ1-2 and V is TRBV11-1; D unresolved. CDR1 is SGHAT and CDR2 is FQDESV in the germline V gene (reference sequence). V lost 5 bases and J 1 base, leaving 8 bases between the germline ends. CDR3 size: 13 residues. The CDR3 DNA follows: TGTGCCAGCAGCGTAGACGGTAACTATGGCTACACCTTC. The encoded protein is CASSVDGNYGYTF. Full variable domain (outside the CDR3, taken from reference TRBV11-1 and TRBJ1-2): EAEVAQSPRYKITEKSQAVAFWCDPISGHATLYWYRQILGQGPELLVQFQDESVVDDSQLPKDRFSAERLKGVDSTLKIQPAELGDSAMYLCASSVDGNYGYTFGSGTRLTVV.

This chain joins TRBV4-1 and TRBJ2-3, with D possibly being TRBD2 (6 bases). Per germline, CDR1 MGHRA and CDR2 YSYEKL. The CDR3 is 16 residues long. Trimming took 3 bases from V and 3 from J, leaving 16 bases between them. The CDR3: CASSHFSRDKTDTQYF. The CDR3 nucleotides read TGCGCCAGCAGCCATTTTTCGCGGGATAAGACAGATACGCAGTATTTT.

This clone showed up just a few times. The chain combines TRBV5-4 with TRBJ1-1, with D perhaps TRBD1 (5 bases). The V and J ends lost 2 bases and 8 bases respectively, with 16 bases between them. Germline V gene lookup returns CDR1 SGHNT and CDR2 YYREEE (reference sequence). There are 14 residues in the CDR3. CDR3 nucleotides: TGTGCCAGCAGCTTCCCGGGACGGGGGAGGGAAGCTTTCTTT. It is translated as CASSFPGRGREAFF.

This rearrangement joins TRBV4-1 to TRBJ2-6; a weak D match, TRBD1 (6 bases). The germline CDR1 and CDR2 sequences are MGHRA and YSYEKL. The V end was cut by 2 bases, the J end by 4 bases, with 15 bases between. This CDR3 is 17 amino acids long. The CDR3 DNA reads as TGCGCCAGCAGCCAAAATCTAGGGGGTACGGGGGCCAACGTCCTGACTTTC. It encodes CASSQNLGGTGANVLTF.

The chain uses TRBV29-1 and TRBJ1-2; the match to TRBD1 covers 10 bases. The CDR3 is 12 amino acids. V lost 8 bases, J lost 4 bases, and 4 bases stayed unmatched. CDR1 is SQVTM and CDR2 is ANQGSEA in the germline V gene. Here the CDR3 reads CSSTGGSYGYTF. DNA for the CDR3: TGCAGCTCGACAGGGGGCAGCTATGGCTACACCTTC.

This clone has only a few counts. The chain uses TRBV20-1 and TRBJ1-2, with D unresolved. V gave up 5 bases and J gave up 6 bases, with 7 bases separating them. The V gene's germline CDR1 is DFQATT and CDR2 SNEGSKA (reference sequence). The CDR3 is 10 amino acids. CDR3 loop: CSAGRDGYTF. The CDR3 nucleotides are TGCAGTGCTGGTCGGGATGGCTACACCTTC.

The rearrangement joins TRBV13 to TRBJ1-1; possible D gene TRBD1, 6 bases. V was trimmed by 5 bases and J by 8 bases, leaving 21 bases between them. This CDR3 has 15 residues. Germline V gene lookup returns CDR1 PRHDT and CDR2 FYEKMQ (reference sequence). For the CDR3, the DNA is TGTGCCAGCAGCCCCCGACAGGTTCTTGATACGGAAGCTTTCTTT. Residues: CASSPRQVLDTEAFF.

CDR3 sequence (DNA): TGTGCCAGCAGTATTAGCGGGGGAGGGAATGAGCAGTTCTTC. As protein: CASSISGGGNEQFF. The gene calls are TRBV6-4 and TRBJ2-1, with 9 nucleotides matching TRBD2. The CDR3 runs to 14 residues. V dropped 5 bases and J dropped 7; count of bases not matched to a gene: 6. Germline-derived CDR1 and CDR2 are MRHNA and SNTAGT.